This T cell receptor (beta chain) was identified during a study of cytomegalovirus exposure and HLA in healthy donors. The CDR3 has 15 amino acids. The germline V and J ends were trimmed by 0 bases and 0 bases, with 8 bases remaining between them. Germline lookup yields CDR1 WNHNN and CDR2 SYGVQD (reference sequence). General observations from the study: Compared with the roughly 700-donor mean, an Asian-associated ancestry cluster reportedly had fewer N-insertions, according to a later analysis. For presence/absence analyses, sequencing depth was assumed to be roughly uniform across donors.

The PCR made use of 60 Vbeta and 13 Jbeta primers. This table comes from immunoSEQ multiplex PCR, and its TCRdb copy is limited to in-frame clones, with some not included. This sample has around 170,000 clones; more than 80% occur once, and the top ten carry roughly 2.6%. This clone appeared a single time. Antigen: not known. The chain recombines TRBV10-1 with TRBJ2-5; TRBD1 is a possible D gene (6 bases). The receptor's source is a woman between 50 and 59 years old in good health and CMV-seropositive. The sequenced sample consisted of PBMCs. DNA for the CDR3: TGCGCCAGCAGTGAGTCGGGGACACACCAAGAGACCCAGTACTTC. Protein sequence: CASSESGTHQETQYF.